This T cell receptor (beta chain) was sequenced in a study of blood T cells in healthy people across ages. The sample holds a few counts of this clonotype. From germline, CDR1 is KGHDR and CDR2 SFDVKD. The CDR3 length is 15 residues. The authors ran a second PCR of about 7 to 11 cycles using a sample-barcoded 5' primer and a J-beta primer mix. MiXCR, applied by TCRdb to the 5' RACE reads, yields one record per CDR3 protein. The sample contains about 800,000 distinct CDR3 sequences, 20% to 25% of which appear only once. In addition, the sample was reused for a study of T cells of mothers and their children.

The V gene is TRBV24-1, the J gene TRBJ2-5; the D gene could be TRBD1 or TRBD2 (5 bases each). The J call may be incorrect, as the DNA end agrees better with TRBJ2-1. The sequenced material came from blood. The clonotype comes from a boy between 5 and 17 years old in good health. This CDR3 is CATSDGASMLHEQFF. The DNA for the CDR3 is TGTGCCACCAGTGATGGGGCTAGCATGTTACATGAGCAGTTCTTC.